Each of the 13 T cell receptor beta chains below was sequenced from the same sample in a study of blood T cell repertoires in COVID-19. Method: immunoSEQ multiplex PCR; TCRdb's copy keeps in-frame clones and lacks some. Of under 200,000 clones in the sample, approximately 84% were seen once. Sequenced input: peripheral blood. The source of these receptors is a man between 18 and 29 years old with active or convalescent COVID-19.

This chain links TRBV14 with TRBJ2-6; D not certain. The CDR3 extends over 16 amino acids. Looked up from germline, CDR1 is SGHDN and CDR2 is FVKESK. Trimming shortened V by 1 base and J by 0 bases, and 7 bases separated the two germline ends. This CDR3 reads CASSQGSYSGANVLTF. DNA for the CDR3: TGTGCCAGCAGCCAAGGGTCCTACTCTGGGGCCAACGTCCTGACTTTC.

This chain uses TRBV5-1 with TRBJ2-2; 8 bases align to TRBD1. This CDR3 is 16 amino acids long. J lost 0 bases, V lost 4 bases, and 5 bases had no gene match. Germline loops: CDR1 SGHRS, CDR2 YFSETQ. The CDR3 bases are TGCGCCAGCAGCAAACTACAGGGGGCGAACACCGGGGAGCTGTTTTTT. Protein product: CASSKLQGANTGELFF.

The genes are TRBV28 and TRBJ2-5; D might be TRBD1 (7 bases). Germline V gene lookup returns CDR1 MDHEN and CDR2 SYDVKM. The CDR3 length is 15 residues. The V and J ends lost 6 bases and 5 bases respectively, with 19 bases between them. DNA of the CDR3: TGTGCCAGCAGGGGAGCAGGGGGGAACTGGGAGACCCAGTACTTC. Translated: CASRGAGGNWETQYF.

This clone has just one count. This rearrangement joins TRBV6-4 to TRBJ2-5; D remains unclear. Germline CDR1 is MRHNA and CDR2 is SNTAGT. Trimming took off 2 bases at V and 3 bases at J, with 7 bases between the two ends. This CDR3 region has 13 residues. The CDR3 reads CASSDGPEETQYF. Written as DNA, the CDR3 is TGTGCCAGCAGTGACGGGCCAGAAGAGACCCAGTACTTC.

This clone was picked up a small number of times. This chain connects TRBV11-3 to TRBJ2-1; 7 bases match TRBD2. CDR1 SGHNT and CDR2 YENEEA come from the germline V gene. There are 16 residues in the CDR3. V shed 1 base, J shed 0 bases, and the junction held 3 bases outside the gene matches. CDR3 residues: CASSLGGGSSYNEQFF. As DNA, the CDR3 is TGTGCCAGCAGCTTAGGTGGCGGGAGCTCCTACAATGAGCAGTTCTTC.

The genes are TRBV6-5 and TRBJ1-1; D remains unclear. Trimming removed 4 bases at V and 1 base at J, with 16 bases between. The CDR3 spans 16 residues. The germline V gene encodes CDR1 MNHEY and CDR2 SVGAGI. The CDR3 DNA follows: TGTGCCAGCAGTTGGGGAGGGAGGGTCTCGAACACTGAAGCTTTCTTT. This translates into CASSWGGRVSNTEAFF.

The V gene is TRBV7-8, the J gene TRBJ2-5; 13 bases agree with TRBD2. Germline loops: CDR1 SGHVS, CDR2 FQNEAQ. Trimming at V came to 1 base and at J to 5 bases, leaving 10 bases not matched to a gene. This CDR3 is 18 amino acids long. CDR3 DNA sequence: TGTGCCAGCAGCTTAGTTGGGGGGACTAGCGGGACTTGGGAGACCCAGTACTTC. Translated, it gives CASSLVGGTSGTWETQYF.

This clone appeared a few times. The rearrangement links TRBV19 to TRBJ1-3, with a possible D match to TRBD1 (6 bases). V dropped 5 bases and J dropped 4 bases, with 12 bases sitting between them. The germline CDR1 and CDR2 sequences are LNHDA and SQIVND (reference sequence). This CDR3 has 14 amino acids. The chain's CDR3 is CASSFTGIGNTIYF. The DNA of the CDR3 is TGTGCCAGTAGTTTCACAGGGATCGGAAACACCATATATTTT.

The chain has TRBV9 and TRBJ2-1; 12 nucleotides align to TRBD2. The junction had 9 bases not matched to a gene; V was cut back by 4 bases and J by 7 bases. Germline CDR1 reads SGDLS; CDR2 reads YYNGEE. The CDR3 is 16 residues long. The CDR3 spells CASSTFLAGGPNEQFF. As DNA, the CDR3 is TGTGCCAGCAGCACCTTCCTAGCGGGGGGGCCGAATGAGCAGTTCTTC.

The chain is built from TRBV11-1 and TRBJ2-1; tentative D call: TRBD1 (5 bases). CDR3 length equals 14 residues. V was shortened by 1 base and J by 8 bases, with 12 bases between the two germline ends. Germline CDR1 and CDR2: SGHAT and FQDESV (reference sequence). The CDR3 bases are TGTGCCAGCAGCTTAGACAGGATCTCCGATGAGCAGTTCTTC. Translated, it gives CASSLDRISDEQFF. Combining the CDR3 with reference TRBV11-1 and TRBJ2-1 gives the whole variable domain EAEVAQSPRYKITEKSQAVAFWCDPISGHATLYWYRQILGQGPELLVQFQDESVVDDSQLPKDRFSAERLKGVDSTLKIQPAELGDSAMYLCASSLDRISDEQFFGPGTRLTVL.

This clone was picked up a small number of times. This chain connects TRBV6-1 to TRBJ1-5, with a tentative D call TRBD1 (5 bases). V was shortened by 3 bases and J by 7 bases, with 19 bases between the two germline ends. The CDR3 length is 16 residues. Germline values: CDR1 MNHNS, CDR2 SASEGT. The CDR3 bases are TGTGCCAGCAGTGAGCGGGGACTCGAATCGAGGCAGCCCCAGCATTTT. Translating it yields CASSERGLESRQPQHF.

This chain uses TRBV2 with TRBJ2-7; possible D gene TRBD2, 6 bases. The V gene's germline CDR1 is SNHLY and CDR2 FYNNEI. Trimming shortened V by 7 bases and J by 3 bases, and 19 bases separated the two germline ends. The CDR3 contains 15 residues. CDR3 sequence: CASTPGGLPLYEQYF. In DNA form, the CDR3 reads TGTGCCAGCACTCCCGGGGGACTTCCCCTCTACGAGCAGTACTTC.

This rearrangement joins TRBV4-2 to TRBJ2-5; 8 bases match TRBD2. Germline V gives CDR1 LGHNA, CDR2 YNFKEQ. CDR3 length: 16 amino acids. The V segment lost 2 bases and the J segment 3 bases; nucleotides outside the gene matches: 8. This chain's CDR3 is CASSQTSGLAEETQYF. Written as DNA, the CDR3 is TGTGCCAGCAGCCAAACTTCTGGACTAGCAGAAGAGACCCAGTACTTC.